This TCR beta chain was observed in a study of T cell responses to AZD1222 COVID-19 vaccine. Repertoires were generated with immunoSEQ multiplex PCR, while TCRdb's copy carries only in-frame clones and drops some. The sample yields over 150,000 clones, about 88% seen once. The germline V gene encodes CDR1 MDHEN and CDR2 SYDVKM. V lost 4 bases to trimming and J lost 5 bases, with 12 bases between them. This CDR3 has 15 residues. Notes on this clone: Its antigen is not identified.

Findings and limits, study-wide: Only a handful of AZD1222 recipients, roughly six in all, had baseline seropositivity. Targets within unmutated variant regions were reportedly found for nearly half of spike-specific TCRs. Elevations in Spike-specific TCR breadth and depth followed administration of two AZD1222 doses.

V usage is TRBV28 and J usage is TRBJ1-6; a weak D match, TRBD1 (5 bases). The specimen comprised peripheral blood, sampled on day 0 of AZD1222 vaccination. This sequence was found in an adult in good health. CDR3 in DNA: TGTGCCAGCAGTTCCACGGGACGAGATAATTCACCCCTCCACTTT. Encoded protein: CASSSTGRDNSPLHF.